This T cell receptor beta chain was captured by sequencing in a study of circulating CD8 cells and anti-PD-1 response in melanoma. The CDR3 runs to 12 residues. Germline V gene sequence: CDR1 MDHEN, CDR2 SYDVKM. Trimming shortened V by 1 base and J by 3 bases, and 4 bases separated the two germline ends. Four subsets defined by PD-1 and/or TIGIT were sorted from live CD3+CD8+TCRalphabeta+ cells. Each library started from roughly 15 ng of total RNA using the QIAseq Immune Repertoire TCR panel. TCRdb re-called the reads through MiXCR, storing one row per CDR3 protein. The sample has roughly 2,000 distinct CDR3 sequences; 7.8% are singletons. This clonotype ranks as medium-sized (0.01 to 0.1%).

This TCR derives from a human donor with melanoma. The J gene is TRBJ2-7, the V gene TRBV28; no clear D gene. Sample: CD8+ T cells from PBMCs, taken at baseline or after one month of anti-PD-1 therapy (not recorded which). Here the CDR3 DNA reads TGTGCCAGCAGTTTATCTGGCTACGAGCAGTACTTC. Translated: CASSLSGYEQYF.